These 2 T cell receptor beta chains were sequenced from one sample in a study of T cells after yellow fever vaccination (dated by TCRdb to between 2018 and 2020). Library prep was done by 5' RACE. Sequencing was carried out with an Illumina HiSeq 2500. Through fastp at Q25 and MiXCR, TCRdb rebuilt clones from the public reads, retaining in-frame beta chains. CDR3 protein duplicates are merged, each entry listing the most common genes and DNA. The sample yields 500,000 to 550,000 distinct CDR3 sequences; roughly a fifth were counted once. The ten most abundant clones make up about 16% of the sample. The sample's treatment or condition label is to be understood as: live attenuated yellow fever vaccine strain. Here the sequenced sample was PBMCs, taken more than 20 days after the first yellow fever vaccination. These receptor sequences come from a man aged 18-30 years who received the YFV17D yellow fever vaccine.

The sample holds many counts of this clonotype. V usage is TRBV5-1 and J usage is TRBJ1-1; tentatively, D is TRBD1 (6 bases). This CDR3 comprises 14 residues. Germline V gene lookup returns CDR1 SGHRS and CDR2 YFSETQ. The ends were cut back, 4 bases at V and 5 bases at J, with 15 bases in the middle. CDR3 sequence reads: CASSRTVGGTEAFF. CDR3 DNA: TGCGCCAGCAGCCGGACAGTGGGAGGTACTGAAGCTTTCTTT.

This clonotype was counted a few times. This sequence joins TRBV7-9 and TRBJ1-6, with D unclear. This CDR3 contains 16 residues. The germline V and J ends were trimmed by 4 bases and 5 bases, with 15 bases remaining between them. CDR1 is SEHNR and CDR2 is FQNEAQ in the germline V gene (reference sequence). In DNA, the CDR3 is TGTGCCAGCAGCTCCTTAGCCGGGGAACATAATTCACCCCTCCACTTT. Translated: CASSSLAGEHNSPLHF.